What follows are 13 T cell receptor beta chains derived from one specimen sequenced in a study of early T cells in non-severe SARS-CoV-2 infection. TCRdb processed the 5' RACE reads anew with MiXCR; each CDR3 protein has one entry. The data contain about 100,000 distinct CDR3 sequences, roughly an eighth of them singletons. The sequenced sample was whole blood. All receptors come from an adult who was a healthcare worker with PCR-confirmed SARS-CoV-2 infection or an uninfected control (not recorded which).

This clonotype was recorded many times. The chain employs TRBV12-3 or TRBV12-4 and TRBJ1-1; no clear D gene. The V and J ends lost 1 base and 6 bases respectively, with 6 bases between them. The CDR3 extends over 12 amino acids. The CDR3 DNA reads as TGTGCCAGCAGTTTAGTGAGGGCTGAAGCTTTCTTT. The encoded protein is CASSLVRAEAFF.

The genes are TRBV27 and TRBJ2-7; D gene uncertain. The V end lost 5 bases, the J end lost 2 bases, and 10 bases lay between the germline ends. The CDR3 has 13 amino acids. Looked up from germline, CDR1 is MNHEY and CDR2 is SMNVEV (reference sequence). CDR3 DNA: TGTGCCAGCAGTGAAGGGATTCCCTACGAGCAGTACTTC. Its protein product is CASSEGIPYEQYF.

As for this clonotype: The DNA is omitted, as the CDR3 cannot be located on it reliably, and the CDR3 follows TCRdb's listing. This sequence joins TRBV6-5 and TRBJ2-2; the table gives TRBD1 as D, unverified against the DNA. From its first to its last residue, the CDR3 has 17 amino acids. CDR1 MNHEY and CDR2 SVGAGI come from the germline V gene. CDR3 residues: CASSYSGQGFFPGSCFF.

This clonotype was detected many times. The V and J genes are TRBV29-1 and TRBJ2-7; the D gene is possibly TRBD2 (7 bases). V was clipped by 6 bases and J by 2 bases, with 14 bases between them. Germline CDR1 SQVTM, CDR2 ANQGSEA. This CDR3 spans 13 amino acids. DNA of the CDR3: TGCAGCGTGATCGGGGGGCCGACCTACGAGCAGTACTTC. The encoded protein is CSVIGGPTYEQYF.

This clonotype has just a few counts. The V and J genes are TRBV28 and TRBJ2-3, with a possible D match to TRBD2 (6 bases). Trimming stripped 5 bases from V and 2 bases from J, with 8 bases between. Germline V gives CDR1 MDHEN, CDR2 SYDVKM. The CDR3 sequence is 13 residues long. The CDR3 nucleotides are TGTGCCAGCAGTGGACTAAACACAGATACGCAGTATTTT. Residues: CASSGLNTDTQYF.

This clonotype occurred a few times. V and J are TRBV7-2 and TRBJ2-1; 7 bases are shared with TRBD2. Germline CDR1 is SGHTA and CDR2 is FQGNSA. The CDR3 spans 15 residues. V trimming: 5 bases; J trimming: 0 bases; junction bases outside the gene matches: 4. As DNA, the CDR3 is TGTGCCAGCAGCCCGCGGGGGAGCTCCTACAATGAGCAGTTCTTC. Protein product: CASSPRGSSYNEQFF.

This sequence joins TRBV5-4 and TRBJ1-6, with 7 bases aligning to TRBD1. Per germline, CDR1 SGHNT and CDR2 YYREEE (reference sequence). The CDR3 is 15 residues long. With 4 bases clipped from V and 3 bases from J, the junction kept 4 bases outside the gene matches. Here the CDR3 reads CASSVGTDYNSPLHF. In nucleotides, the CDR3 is TGTGCCAGCAGCGTGGGGACAGACTATAATTCACCCCTCCACTTT. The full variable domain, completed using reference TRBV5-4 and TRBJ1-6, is ETGVTQSPTHLIKTRGQQVTLRCSSQSGHNTVSWYQQALGQGPQFIFQYYREEENGRGNFPPRFSGLQFPNYSSELNVNALELDDSALYLCASSVGTDYNSPLHFGNGTRLTVT.

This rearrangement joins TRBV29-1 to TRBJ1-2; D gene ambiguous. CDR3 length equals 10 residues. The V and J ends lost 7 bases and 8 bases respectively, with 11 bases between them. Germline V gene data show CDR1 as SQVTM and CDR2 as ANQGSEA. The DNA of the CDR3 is TGCAGCGCCAAGTCCAGCGGCTACACCTTC. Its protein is CSAKSSGYTF.

In DNA form, the CDR3 reads TGTGCCAGCAGTTACTCCCTAACGAATGAGCAGTTCTTC. Translating gives CASSYSLTNEQFF. This chain connects TRBV6-2 or TRBV6-3 to TRBJ2-1; D is uncertain. V lost 0 bases and J 7 bases, leaving 7 bases between the germline ends. The CDR3 runs 13 residues. Looked up from germline, CDR1 is MNHEY and CDR2 is SVGEGT.

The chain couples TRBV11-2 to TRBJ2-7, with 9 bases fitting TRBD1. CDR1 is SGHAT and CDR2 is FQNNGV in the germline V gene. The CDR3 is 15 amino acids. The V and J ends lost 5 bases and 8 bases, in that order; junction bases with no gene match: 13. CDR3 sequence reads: CASSLTSTGGRQQYF. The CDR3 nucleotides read TGTGCCAGCAGCCTCACGTCGACAGGGGGAAGGCAGCAGTACTTC.

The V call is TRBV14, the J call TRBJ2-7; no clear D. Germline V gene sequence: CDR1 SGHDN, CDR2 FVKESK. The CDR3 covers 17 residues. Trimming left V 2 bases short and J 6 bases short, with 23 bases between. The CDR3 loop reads CASSQPPHGRPSGEQYF. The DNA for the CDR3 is TGTGCCAGCAGCCAACCGCCCCATGGAAGGCCCTCGGGCGAGCAGTACTTC.

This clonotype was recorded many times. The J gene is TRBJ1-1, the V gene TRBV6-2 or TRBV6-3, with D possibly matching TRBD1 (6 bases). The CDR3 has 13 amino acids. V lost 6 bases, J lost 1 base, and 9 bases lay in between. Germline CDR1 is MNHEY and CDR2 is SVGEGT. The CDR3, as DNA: TGTGCCAGCAGATTGGGACAGAACACTGAAGCTTTCTTT. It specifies CASRLGQNTEAFF.

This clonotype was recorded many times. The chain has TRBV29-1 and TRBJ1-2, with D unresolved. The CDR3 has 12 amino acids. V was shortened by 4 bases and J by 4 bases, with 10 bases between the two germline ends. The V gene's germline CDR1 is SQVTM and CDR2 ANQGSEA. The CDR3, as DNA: TGCAGCGTTGGTGGCACGATCTATGGCTACACCTTC. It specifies CSVGGTIYGYTF.